This entry features one TCR beta chain sequence. The antigen remains unidentified. Assay used: immunoSEQ multiplex PCR; TCRdb lists only in-frame clones, some missing. The sample yields over 85,000 clones, 93% seen once. This record comes from a study of graft-versus-host responses after intestinal transplantation. The CDR3 runs to 15 residues. After removal of 6 bases from V and 0 bases from J, the junction contained 3 bases not matched to a gene. Germline V gene lookup returns CDR1 SNHLY and CDR2 FYNNEI. This receptor was taken from a human donor who received an intestinal transplant. The source material was unstimulated CD8+ T cells sorted from spleen or lymph node cells, sampled before intestinal transplant. The rearrangement uses TRBV2 and TRBJ2-1; TRBD2 agrees at 9 bases. CDR3 residues: CASRVSGSSYNEQFF. DNA of the CDR3: TGTGCCAGCAGGGTTAGCGGGAGCTCCTACAATGAGCAGTTCTTC.